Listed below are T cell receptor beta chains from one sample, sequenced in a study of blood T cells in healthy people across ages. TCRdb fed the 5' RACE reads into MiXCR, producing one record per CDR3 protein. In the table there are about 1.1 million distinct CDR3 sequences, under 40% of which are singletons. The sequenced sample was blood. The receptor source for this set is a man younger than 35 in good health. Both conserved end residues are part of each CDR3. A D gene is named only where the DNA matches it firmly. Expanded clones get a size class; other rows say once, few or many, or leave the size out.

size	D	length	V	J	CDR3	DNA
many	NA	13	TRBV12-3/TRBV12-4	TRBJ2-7	CASSLGSPLGQYF	TGTGCCAGCAGTCTCGGGTCACCCCTTGGGCAGTACTTC
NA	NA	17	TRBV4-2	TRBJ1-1	CASSQELWGRMNTEAFF	TGTGCCAGCAGCCAAGAGTTGTGGGGCAGGATGAACACTGAAGCTTTCTTT
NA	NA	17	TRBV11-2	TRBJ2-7	CASSLVVSRGTPYEQYF	TGTGCCAGCAGCTTAGTGGTGAGCAGGGGAACACCCTACGAGCAGTACTTC
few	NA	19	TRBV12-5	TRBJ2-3	CASGLVFEFGSFRTDTQYF	TGTGCTAGTGGTTTGGTATTTGAATTCGGCTCCTTCCGAACAGATACGCAGTATTTT
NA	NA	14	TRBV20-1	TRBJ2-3	CSAAHADGPDTQYF	TGCAGTGCTGCACACGCGGATGGCCCAGATACGCAGTATTTT
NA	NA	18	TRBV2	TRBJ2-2	CASERPGRRSGEPGELFF	TGTGCCAGCGAGAGACCTGGGCGCAGATCAGGGGAACCCGGGGAGCTGTTTTTT
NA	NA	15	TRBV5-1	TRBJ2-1	CASSLSGRVEETQFF	TGCGCCAGCAGCTTGTCGGGCAGAGTAGAAGAGACCCAGTTCTTC
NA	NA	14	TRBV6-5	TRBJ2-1	CASSRLAPHNEQFF	TGTGCCAGCAGTAGGCTAGCTCCCCACAATGAGCAGTTCTTC
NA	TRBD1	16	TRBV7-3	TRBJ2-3	CASSLPGTGLVDTQYF	TGTGCCAGCAGCTTGCCCGGGACAGGGCTTGTAGATACGCAGTATTTT
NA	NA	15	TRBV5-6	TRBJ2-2	CASSRWTLNTGELFF	TGTGCCAGCAGCCGGTGGACGTTGAACACCGGGGAGCTGTTTTTT
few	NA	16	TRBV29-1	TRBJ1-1	CSVEDGDRYMNTEAFF	TGCAGCGTTGAAGATGGAGACAGATATATGAACACTGAAGCTTTCTTT
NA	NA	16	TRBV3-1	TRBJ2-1	CASSQVRTSGFNEQFF	TGTGCCAGCAGCCAAGTGCGAACCAGCGGGTTTAATGAGCAGTTCTTC
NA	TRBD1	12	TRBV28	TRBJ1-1	CASREQGAEAFF	TGTGCCAGCAGGGAACAGGGGGCTGAAGCTTTCTTT
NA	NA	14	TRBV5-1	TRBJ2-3	CASSLLTGTDTQYF	TGCGCCAGCAGCTTGTTGACTGGCACAGATACGCAGTATTTT
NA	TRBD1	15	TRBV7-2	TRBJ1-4	CASSLGGQVNEKLFF	TGTGCCAGCAGCTTAGGGGGACAGGTTAATGAAAAACTGTTTTTT
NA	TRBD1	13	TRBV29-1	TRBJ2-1	CSARQGNFNEQFF	TGCAGCGCCCGACAGGGTAACTTCAATGAGCAGTTCTTC
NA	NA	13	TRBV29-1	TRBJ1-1	CSASPDGYTEAFF	TGCAGCGCCAGCCCGGACGGATACACTGAAGCTTTCTTT
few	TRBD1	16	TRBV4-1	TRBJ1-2	CASSPPDRGVWYGYTF	TGCGCCAGCAGCCCACCCGACAGGGGGGTATGGTATGGCTACACCTTC
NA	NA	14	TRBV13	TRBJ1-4	CASRFTSTNEKLFF	TGTGCCAGCAGATTCACATCAACTAATGAAAAACTGTTTTTT
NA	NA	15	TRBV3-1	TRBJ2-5	CASSQDRGGQETQYF	TGTGCCAGCAGCCAAGATCGTGGCGGTCAAGAGACCCAGTACTTC
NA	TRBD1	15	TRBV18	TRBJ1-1	CASSPSGTGWTEAFF	TGTGCCAGCTCACCCTCCGGGACAGGGTGGACTGAAGCTTTCTTT
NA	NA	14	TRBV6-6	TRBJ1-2	CASSQRSGNYGYTF	TGTGCCAGCAGCCAACGGTCGGGAAACTATGGCTACACCTTC
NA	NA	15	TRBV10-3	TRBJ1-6	CAISESQEGNSPLHF	TGTGCCATCAGTGAGTCGCAGGAAGGTAATTCACCCCTCCACTTT
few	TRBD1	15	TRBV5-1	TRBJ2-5	CASTEDRVVRETQYF	TGCGCCAGCACCGAAGACAGGGTCGTTCGAGAGACCCAGTACTTC
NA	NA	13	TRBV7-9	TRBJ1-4	CASSLQLWEKLFF	TGTGCCAGCAGCTTGCAACTTTGGGAAAAACTGTTTTTT
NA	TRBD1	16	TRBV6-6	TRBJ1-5	CASSRMTGSSNQPQHF	TGTGCCAGCAGCCGGATGACAGGGTCGAGCAATCAGCCCCAGCATTTT
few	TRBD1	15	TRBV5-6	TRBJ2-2	CASSPGTGVTGELFF	TGTGCCAGCAGCCCCGGGACAGGGGTTACCGGGGAGCTGTTTTTT
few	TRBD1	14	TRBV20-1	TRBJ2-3	CSAAGTGGADTQYF	TGCAGTGCCGCCGGGACAGGGGGAGCAGATACGCAGTATTTT
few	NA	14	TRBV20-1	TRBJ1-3	CSARDGGKGNTIYF	TGCAGTGCTAGAGATGGAGGAAAAGGGAACACCATATATTTT
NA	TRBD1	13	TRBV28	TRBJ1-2	CASRKGAKSDYTF	TGTGCCAGCAGAAAGGGGGCTAAAAGTGACTACACCTTC
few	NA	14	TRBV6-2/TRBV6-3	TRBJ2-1	CASSSWGVPNEQFF	TGTGCCAGCAGTTCCTGGGGGGTCCCCAATGAGCAGTTCTTC
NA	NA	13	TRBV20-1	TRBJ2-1	CSARPTRGYEQFF	TGCAGTGCTAGGCCTACCCGTGGCTACGAGCAGTTCTTC
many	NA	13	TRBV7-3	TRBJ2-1	CASSLDSDNEQFF	TGTGCCAGCAGCTTGGACAGCGACAATGAGCAGTTCTTC
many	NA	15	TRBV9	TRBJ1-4	CASSEGGAGGEKLFF	TGTGCCAGCAGCGAGGGGGGGGCAGGAGGGGAAAAACTGTTTTTT
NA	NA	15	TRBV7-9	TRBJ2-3	CASSLTGLAGLTRYF	TGTGCCAGCAGCTTAACCGGACTGGCGGGGCTTACGCGGTATTTT
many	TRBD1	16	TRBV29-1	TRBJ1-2	CSVLVGQGPQSHGYTF	TGCAGCGTTCTGGTGGGACAGGGGCCACAAAGCCATGGCTACACCTTC
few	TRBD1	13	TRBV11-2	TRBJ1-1	CASSFPGTVRAFF	TGTGCCAGCAGCTTTCCCGGGACAGTACGAGCTTTCTTT
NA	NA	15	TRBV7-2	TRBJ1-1	CASSFELLRGTEAFF	TGTGCCAGCAGCTTCGAACTCCTACGTGGCACTGAAGCTTTCTTT
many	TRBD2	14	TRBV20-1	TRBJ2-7	CSANPGTRAYEQYF	TGCAGTGCCAACCCCGGGACTAGAGCTTACGAGCAGTACTTC
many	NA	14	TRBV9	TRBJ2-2	CASSFGGGTGELFF	TGTGCCAGCAGTTTCGGAGGAGGCACCGGGGAGCTGTTTTTT
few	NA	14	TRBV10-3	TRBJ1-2	CAISARDGNYGYTF	TGTGCCATCAGTGCACGGGACGGGAACTATGGCTACACCTTC
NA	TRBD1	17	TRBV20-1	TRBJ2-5	CSARDQDRGFFQETQYF	TGCAGTGCTAGAGATCAGGACAGGGGGTTTTTCCAAGAGACCCAGTACTTC
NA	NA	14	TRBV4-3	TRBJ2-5	CASSRDPAGETQYF	TGCGCCAGCAGCCGGGACCCGGCGGGTGAGACCCAGTACTTC
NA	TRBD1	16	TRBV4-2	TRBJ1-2	CASSQADRGRDYGYTF	TGTGCCAGCAGCCAAGCCGACAGGGGGCGCGACTATGGCTACACCTTC
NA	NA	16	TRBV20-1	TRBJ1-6	CSARFSGGKYNSPLHF	TGCAGTGCTAGATTTTCTGGGGGCAAGTATAATTCACCCCTCCACTTT